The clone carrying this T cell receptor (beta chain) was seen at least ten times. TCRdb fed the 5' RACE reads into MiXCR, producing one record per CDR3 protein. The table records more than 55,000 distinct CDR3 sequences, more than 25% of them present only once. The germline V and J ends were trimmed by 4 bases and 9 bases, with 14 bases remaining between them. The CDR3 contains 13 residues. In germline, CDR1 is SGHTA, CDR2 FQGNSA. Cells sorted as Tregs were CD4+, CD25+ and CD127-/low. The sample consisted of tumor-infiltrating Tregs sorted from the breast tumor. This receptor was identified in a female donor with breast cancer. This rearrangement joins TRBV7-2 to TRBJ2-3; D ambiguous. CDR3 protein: CASSSAGVPTQYF. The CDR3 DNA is TGTGCCAGCAGCTCAGCAGGAGTTCCAACGCAGTATTTT.